Presented here are 32 T cell receptor beta chains from one specimen sequenced in a study of OX40 agonist ivuxolimab in advanced cancers. TCRdb's table, derived via immunoSEQ multiplex PCR, lists solely in-frame clones and lacks some. The sample has about 48,000 clones, approximately 84% seen once. This specimen consisted of CD4+ or CD8+ T cells sorted from blood, obtained in a trial of the OX40 agonist ivuxolimab. These receptors came from an adult with an advanced solid tumor such as melanoma, head and neck, liver or kidney cancer.

The V call is TRBV6-5, the J call TRBJ2-3, with 8 bases matching TRBD2. The CDR3 runs 13 residues. V shed 6 bases and J 7 bases; nucleotides not matched to a gene: 6. The V gene's germline CDR1 is MNHEY and CDR2 SVGAGI. The CDR3 sequence is CASRPGGAYTQYF. The CDR3, as DNA: TGTGCCAGCAGACCGGGGGGGGCTTATACGCAGTATTTT.

The rearrangement joins TRBV2 to TRBJ2-1, with TRBD1 identical over 8 bases. V was pared by 7 bases and J by 9 bases, with 14 bases of the junction left unmatched. The CDR3 is 15 residues long. The germline gives CDR1 SNHLY, CDR2 FYNNEI. DNA for the CDR3: TGTGCCAGCACGCCCCGGGACAGGTTCGTCGGTGAGCAGTTCTTC. Amino acid sequence: CASTPRDRFVGEQFF.

The chain couples TRBV7-3 to TRBJ2-5; TRBD2 aligns across 7 bases. The V gene's germline CDR1 is SGHTA and CDR2 FQGTGA. Unmatched junction bases numbered 11, after V lost 5 bases and J lost 5 bases. This CDR3 is 15 amino acids long. As DNA, the CDR3 is TGTGCCAGCAGCCCCTCCCGGGGGGAGGGTGAGACCCAGTACTTC. This translates into CASSPSRGEGETQYF.

The rearrangement joins TRBV10-2 to TRBJ2-3; 9 bases agree with TRBD2. This CDR3 contains 14 residues. The germline V gene has CDR1 WSHSY and CDR2 SAAADI. Trimming took 3 bases from V and 3 from J; bases not matched to a gene: 1. CDR3 DNA sequence: TGCGCCAGCAGTGAAAGCGGGAGGACAGATACGCAGTATTTT. Its protein is CASSESGRTDTQYF.

For the CDR3, the DNA is TGTGCCAGCAGCTTAGTCTTGGGCTCCTACAATGAGCAGTTCTTC. This codes for CASSLVLGSYNEQFF. The genes are TRBV11-2 and TRBJ2-1; D call uncertain. Looked up from germline, CDR1 is SGHAT and CDR2 is FQNNGV. V lost 1 base and J 0 bases, leaving 7 bases between the germline ends. The CDR3 is made up of 15 amino acids.

This rearrangement joins TRBV7-8 to TRBJ1-5; no reliable D call. V lost 5 bases, J lost 0 bases, and 11 bases lay in between. The CDR3 is made up of 15 amino acids. Germline CDR1 is SGHVS and CDR2 is FQNEAQ. The CDR3: CASSLQQDSNQPQHF. The CDR3 DNA follows: TGTGCCAGCAGCCTACAGCAGGATAGCAATCAGCCCCAGCATTTT.

This clone was seen a single time. This rearrangement joins TRBV30 to TRBJ2-5; 9 bases map to TRBD1. Unmatched junction bases numbered 6, after V lost 0 bases and J lost 4 bases. The V gene's germline CDR1 is GTSNPN and CDR2 SVGIG (reference sequence). The CDR3 sequence is 15 residues long. The CDR3 DNA reads as TGTGCCTGGAGTGTTTTCGGGACAGGGAGAGAGACCCAGTACTTC. Its protein product is CAWSVFGTGRETQYF.

This sequence joins TRBV7-3 and TRBJ2-1; 10 bases match TRBD1. With V trimmed by 5 bases and J by 2 bases, 9 bases remained unmatched. Germline V CDR1 and CDR2: SGHTA, FQGTGA. CDR3 length equals 17 residues. In nucleotides, the CDR3 is TGTGCCAGCAGCGACCTCCCCGGGACAGGGGCCTACAATGAGCAGTTCTTC. This gives the protein CASSDLPGTGAYNEQFF.

The J gene is TRBJ2-5, the V gene TRBV5-6; possibly TRBD2 for D (5 bases). The CDR3 runs to 15 residues. Trimming shortened V by 2 bases and J by 1 base, and 12 bases separated the two germline ends. CDR1 and CDR2 (germline): SGHDT, YYEEEE. CDR3 bases: TGTGCCAGCAGCTTAGGGAGATTATCCCAAGAGACCCAGTACTTC. Protein sequence: CASSLGRLSQETQYF.

The chain combines TRBV7-8 with TRBJ1-3; 7 bases are shared with TRBD1. V dropped 1 base and J dropped 0; count of bases not matched to a gene: 3. The germline V gene encodes CDR1 SGHVS and CDR2 FQNEAQ. The CDR3 sequence is 16 residues long. CDR3 sequence reads: CASSLGDRASGNTIYF. The CDR3 nucleotides read TGTGCCAGCAGCTTAGGAGACAGGGCCTCTGGAAACACCATATATTTT.

In this sample, this clone turned up once. V is TRBV27 and J is TRBJ2-3; D not certain. Looked up from germline, CDR1 is MNHEY and CDR2 is SMNVEV (reference sequence). Trimming removed 8 bases from V and 4 bases from J, with 13 bases in between. This CDR3 comprises 13 residues. The CDR3 reads CASSPVGPDTQYF. The DNA of the CDR3 is TGTGCCAGCTCTCCCGTCGGGCCAGATACGCAGTATTTT.

This clone was counted a few times. The chain has TRBV21-1 and TRBJ1-1; the DNA was not used to check the table's D call, TRBD1. TRBV21-1 is classified as a pseudogene. This CDR3 spans 16 amino acids. Written as DNA, the CDR3 is TGTGCCAGCAGCAAAAATCTGGGACAGCTGAACACTGAAGCTTTCTTT. It encodes CASSKNLGQLNTEAFF.

This chain links TRBV7-3 with TRBJ1-1, with a possible D match to TRBD1 (6 bases). CDR3 length equals 15 residues. The V gene's germline CDR1 is SGHTA and CDR2 FQGTGA. The germline V and J ends were trimmed by 1 base and 0 bases, with 9 bases remaining between them. The CDR3 region has the DNA TGTGCCAGCAGCTTAAACGGGGGCGTGAACACTGAAGCTTTCTTT. Translated: CASSLNGGVNTEAFF.

The chain has TRBV7-3 and TRBJ2-1; 13 bases line up with TRBD2. This CDR3 has 14 residues. Losses at the gene ends were 4 bases for V and 9 bases for J; bases not matched to a gene: 3. Germline V gene data show CDR1 as SGHTA and CDR2 as FQGTGA. For the CDR3, the DNA is TGTGCCAGCAGCTCCAGACTAGCGGGAGGTGAGCAGTTCTTC. This codes for CASSSRLAGGEQFF.

This chain connects TRBV7-3 to TRBJ1-1, with TRBD1 identical over 9 bases. The germline CDR1 and CDR2 sequences are SGHTA and FQGTGA. This CDR3 has 13 residues. The J segment lost 4 bases and the V segment lost 5 bases, leaving 2 bases of the junction unmatched. The CDR3 DNA sequence: TGTGCCAGCAGCCAGACAGGGGGCACTGAAGCTTTCTTT. It encodes CASSQTGGTEAFF.

The V and J genes are TRBV4-3 and TRBJ2-4; D is uncertain. Germline V CDR1 and CDR2: LGHNA, YSLEER. The CDR3 length is 19 residues. Trimming took 0 bases from V and 0 from J, leaving 18 bases between them. The CDR3 region is CASSQDLWSSPVAKNIQYF. CDR3 in DNA: TGCGCCAGCAGCCAAGACCTCTGGAGTAGCCCAGTAGCCAAAAACATTCAGTACTTC.

The sample holds one count of this clone. V is TRBV10-3 and J is TRBJ2-5; 10 positions match TRBD2. With 3 bases clipped from V and 5 bases from J, the junction kept 12 bases outside the gene matches. CDR1 and CDR2 (germline): ENHRY, SYGVKD. This CDR3 has 17 residues. CDR3 coding DNA: TGTGCCATCAGTGACCCTGCGCTAGCGGGAGTAGGGGAGACCCAGTACTTC. This gives the protein CAISDPALAGVGETQYF.

The V gene is TRBV7-2, the J gene TRBJ1-4; the match to TRBD1 covers 9 bases. The CDR3 length is 16 residues. With V trimmed by 4 bases and J by 6 bases, 9 bases remained unmatched. Per the germline V gene, CDR1 is SGHTA and CDR2 is FQGNSA. The CDR3 protein is CASSSRRTGVYEKLFF. DNA for the CDR3: TGTGCCAGCAGCTCCCGGAGGACAGGGGTCTATGAAAAACTGTTTTTT.

The chain carries TRBV5-6 and TRBJ2-7; D might be TRBD1 (6 bases). Trimming removed 1 base at V and 2 bases at J, with 7 bases between. Germline V gene data show CDR1 as SGHDT and CDR2 as YYEEEE. CDR3 length: 13 residues. The CDR3 nucleotides read TGTGCCAGCAGCTTGCAGGGGACCTACGAGCAGTACTTC. As protein: CASSLQGTYEQYF.

This chain connects TRBV9 to TRBJ2-3; D is undetermined. There are 13 residues in the CDR3. The germline CDR1 and CDR2 sequences are SGDLS and YYNGEE. V lost 0 bases and J 6 bases, leaving 8 bases between the germline ends. CDR3 DNA sequence: TGTGCCAGCAGCGTAGTCTTAGGGGATACGCAGTATTTT. Encoded protein: CASSVVLGDTQYF.

The rearrangement joins TRBV29-1 to TRBJ2-1, with a possible D match to TRBD1 (5 bases). Per the germline V gene, CDR1 is SQVTM and CDR2 is ANQGSEA. The CDR3 is 11 residues long. V lost 7 bases, J lost 9 bases, and 13 bases lay in between. CDR3 region: CSGYRLTEQFF. The CDR3 DNA sequence: TGCAGCGGTTACAGGTTGACTGAGCAGTTCTTC.

V and J are TRBV5-1 and TRBJ2-7; D unresolved. V gave up 2 bases and J gave up 5 bases, with 11 bases separating them. Per germline, CDR1 SGHRS and CDR2 YFSETQ. The CDR3 covers 13 residues. The CDR3 DNA sequence: TGCGCCAGCAGCTTTAGAAGGGTAGACGAGCAGTACTTC. It yields the protein CASSFRRVDEQYF.

The V and J genes are TRBV30 and TRBJ2-3; D perhaps matches TRBD2 (6 bases). CDR3 length equals 14 residues. CDR1 and CDR2 (germline): GTSNPN, SVGIG (reference sequence). V gave up 2 bases and J gave up 1 base, with 10 bases separating them. The chain's CDR3 is CAWSSGVRTDTQYF. CDR3 bases: TGTGCCTGGAGTTCGGGGGTCCGCACAGATACGCAGTATTTT.

CDR3 sequence (DNA): TGTGCCATCAGTGAGTCGCGGGGAATGGACACCGGGGAGCTGTTTTTT. Amino acid sequence: CAISESRGMDTGELFF. The gene calls are TRBV10-3 and TRBJ2-2; D is possibly TRBD2 (6 bases). The germline CDR1 and CDR2 sequences are ENHRY and SYGVKD. V lost 0 bases and J lost 3, with 11 bases in between. The CDR3 sequence is 16 residues long.

This chain links TRBV7-2 with TRBJ2-5, with no clear D. Trimming removed 2 bases from V and 2 bases from J, with 9 bases in between. The germline gives CDR1 SGHTA, CDR2 FQGNSA. The CDR3 extends over 14 amino acids. The CDR3 DNA follows: TGTGCCAGCAGCTTACGCGGAAGGCAAGAGACCCAGTACTTC. It translates to CASSLRGRQETQYF.

The V and J genes are TRBV29-1 and TRBJ2-1; 10 bases align to TRBD2. This CDR3 has 14 residues. Per germline, CDR1 SQVTM and CDR2 ANQGSEA. The ends lost 7 bases at V and 0 bases at J; junction bases unmatched: 3. This chain's CDR3 is CSGLAGSSYNEQFF. The CDR3 DNA reads TGCAGCGGACTAGCGGGTAGCTCCTACAATGAGCAGTTCTTC.

This rearrangement joins TRBV5-6 to TRBJ2-1; D ambiguous. V was pared by 0 bases and J by 8 bases, with 15 bases between. Germline CDR1 reads SGHDT; CDR2 reads YYEEEE. This CDR3 is built from 15 residues. CDR3 in amino acids: CASSLVLQDEDEQFF. The CDR3 nucleotides read TGTGCCAGCAGCTTGGTCCTACAAGATGAGGATGAGCAGTTCTTC.

This chain joins TRBV2 and TRBJ2-1; possibly TRBD2 for D (5 bases). Between the trimmed V and J ends, which lost 6 bases and 7 bases, there was a span of 10 bases. The CDR3 runs 12 residues. Germline V gives CDR1 SNHLY, CDR2 FYNNEI. This chain's CDR3 is CASRGRWNEQFF. CDR3 in DNA: TGTGCCAGCAGAGGGAGATGGAATGAGCAGTTCTTC.

This sequence joins TRBV9 and TRBJ1-5; weak D call: TRBD1 (5 bases). CDR3 length equals 15 residues. The germline gives CDR1 SGDLS, CDR2 YYNGEE. V shed 3 bases and J shed 5 bases, with 15 bases lying between them. CDR3 residues: CASSASGSIYQPQHF. For the CDR3, the DNA is TGTGCCAGCAGCGCGTCAGGGAGTATTTATCAGCCCCAGCATTTT.

The chain carries TRBV6-1 and TRBJ2-3; 7 nucleotides agree with TRBD2. CDR1 and CDR2 from the germline V gene are MNHNS and SASEGT. The CDR3 totals 16 residues. V gave up 4 bases and J gave up 5 bases; unmatched junction bases: 12. CDR3 residues: CASSASAGLSLDTQYF. The CDR3 DNA reads as TGTGCCAGCAGTGCATCTGCGGGACTATCTTTAGATACGCAGTATTTT.

CDR3 protein: CASSLTPDTEAFF. The CDR3 bases are TGTGCCAGCAGCTTGACCCCGGATACTGAAGCTTTCTTT. The rearrangement links TRBV13 to TRBJ1-1; D is undetermined. Germline loops: CDR1 PRHDT, CDR2 FYEKMQ (reference sequence). The CDR3 length is 13 residues. Between the trimmed V and J ends, which lost 3 bases and 5 bases, there was a span of 10 bases.

The rearrangement uses TRBV30 and TRBJ2-6, with D possibly TRBD1 on 5 matching bases. Trimming removed 0 bases from V and 0 bases from J, with 15 bases in between. Germline CDR1 and CDR2: GTSNPN and SVGIG (reference sequence). The CDR3 contains 18 residues. The chain's CDR3 is CAWSVEQAPGSGANVLTF. In DNA form, the CDR3 reads TGTGCCTGGAGTGTCGAACAGGCGCCGGGCTCTGGGGCCAACGTCCTGACTTTC.